The source of this T cell receptor (beta chain) is a study of T cell responses to AZD1222 COVID-19 vaccine. The table came from immunoSEQ multiplex PCR; TCRdb's copy has only in-frame clones and leaves some out. The sample contains more than 60,000 clones, under 90% of which appear only once. The CDR3 sequence is 11 residues long. V lost 3 bases to trimming and J lost 6 bases, with 5 bases between them. Material: peripheral blood, obtained 28 days after the second AZD1222 dose. The sequence came from an adult who received the AZD1222 COVID-19 vaccine. This chain uses TRBV12-3 or TRBV12-4 with TRBJ1-2; TRBD1 is a possible D gene (5 bases). The CDR3 loop reads CASSLGDGYTF. CDR3 nucleotide sequence: TGTGCCAGCAGTTTGGGGGATGGCTACACCTTC.